The 28 T cell receptor beta chains reported below all come from one sample, sequenced in a study of cytomegalovirus exposure and HLA in healthy donors. Vbeta (60) and Jbeta (13) primers were used in the PCR. The protocol was immunoSEQ multiplex PCR, while the TCRdb copy is restricted to in-frame clones and leaves out a portion. In the table there are about 180,000 clones, roughly 85% of which are singletons. Sequencing was performed on PBMCs. These receptors came from a man aged 25-45 years in good health and CMV-seronegative.

The chain carries TRBV30 and TRBJ2-7; 7 bases agree with TRBD1. Trimming took 3 bases from V and 4 from J; bases not matched to a gene: 9. The CDR3 has 14 residues. In germline, CDR1 is GTSNPN, CDR2 SVGIG (reference sequence). CDR3 region: CAWSATGVSYEQYF. The CDR3 nucleotides are TGTGCCTGGAGCGCCACAGGGGTGTCTTACGAGCAGTACTTC.

In its sample, this clone was seen a few times. The V call is TRBV14, the J call TRBJ2-1; D is perhaps TRBD2 (5 bases). Trimming cost V 4 bases and J 6 bases, with 10 bases left between them. The length of the CDR3 is 13 residues. Germline V CDR1 and CDR2: SGHDN, FVKESK. DNA for the CDR3: TGTGCCAGCAGCCTGCGGGTGCTCAATGAGCAGTTCTTC. Its translation: CASSLRVLNEQFF.

The chain combines TRBV7-9 with TRBJ2-7, with a weak D call TRBD1 (5 bases). Germline loops: CDR1 SEHNR, CDR2 FQNEAQ (reference sequence). Deletions cut 5 bases from V and 0 bases from J, with 14 bases between. This CDR3 comprises 15 residues. The CDR3 DNA is TGTGCCAGCAGCACAGGACCCCTGAGCTCCTACGAGCAGTACTTC. Its translation: CASSTGPLSSYEQYF.

The chain joins TRBV7-9 to TRBJ1-2; D call uncertain. Germline V gene sequence: CDR1 SEHNR, CDR2 FQNEAQ (reference sequence). Deletions cut 3 bases from V and 7 bases from J, with 9 bases between. The CDR3 is made up of 12 amino acids. The CDR3 spells CASSFGNAGYTF. In DNA form, the CDR3 reads TGTGCCAGCAGCTTCGGGAATGCTGGCTACACCTTC.

V is TRBV10-1 and J is TRBJ2-6; D perhaps matches TRBD2 (7 bases). Trimming took 3 bases from V and 1 from J, leaving 10 bases between them. Germline V CDR1 and CDR2: WNHNN, SYGVQD (reference sequence). The CDR3 is 16 amino acids. CDR3 nucleotide sequence: TGCGCCAGCAGTGATGGGGGGGCGTCTGGGGCCAACGTCCTGACTTTC. Its protein product is CASSDGGASGANVLTF.

The chain has TRBV29-1 and TRBJ1-1; D uncertain. The CDR3 runs 12 residues. Germline CDR1 reads SQVTM; CDR2 reads ANQGSEA. V lost 4 bases and J 0 bases, leaving 6 bases between the germline ends. Here the CDR3 reads CSVVKLNTEAFF. In DNA, the CDR3 is TGCAGCGTTGTAAAGCTGAACACTGAAGCTTTCTTT.

The chain couples TRBV7-9 to TRBJ1-2; D perhaps matches TRBD1 (5 bases). CDR3 length: 13 residues. In germline, CDR1 is SEHNR, CDR2 FQNEAQ (reference sequence). Here the CDR3 reads CSYPGVTEDGYTF. CDR3 nucleotide sequence: TGTTCCTACCCGGGGGTAACTGAGGATGGCTACACCTTC.

A word on this clone: A junction end diverges from the germline sequence, so it may reflect a read error. V gene TRBV11-2 combines with J gene TRBJ2-7, with a weak D call TRBD1 (5 bases). CDR1 is SGHAT, CDR2 FQNNGV, per germline. The CDR3 has 15 residues. CDR3 protein: CASSLDTVGVGEQYF. The CDR3 DNA is TGTGCCAGCAGCCTAGATACGGTAGGGGTGGGCGAGCAGTACTTC. Full variable domain (remainder filled in from reference TRBV11-2 and TRBJ2-7): EAGVAQSPRYKIIEKRQSVAFWCNPISGHATLYWYQQILGQGPKLLIQFQNNGVVDDSQLPKDRFSAERLKGVDSTLKIQPAKLEDSAVYLCASSLDTVGVGEQYFGPGTRLTVT.

The gene calls are TRBV5-1 and TRBJ2-3, with 7 bases matching TRBD2. CDR1 is SGHRS, CDR2 YFSETQ, per germline. The CDR3 sequence is 15 residues long. Losses at the gene ends were 4 bases for V and 1 base for J; bases not matched to a gene: 6. CDR3 residues: CASSPREGRTDTQYF. The CDR3 region has the DNA TGCGCCAGCAGCCCGAGGGAGGGCCGCACAGATACGCAGTATTTT.

The chain carries TRBV30 and TRBJ1-4, with D perhaps matching TRBD1 (5 bases). Germline V gene lookup returns CDR1 GTSNPN and CDR2 SVGIG (reference sequence). The CDR3 is made up of 12 amino acids. Trimming took 4 bases from V and 6 from J, leaving 9 bases between them. For the CDR3, the DNA is TGTGCCTGGATCGGGGGAGATGAAAAACTGTTTTTT. This sequence encodes CAWIGGDEKLFF.

V and J are TRBV4-2 and TRBJ2-6, with D possibly TRBD2 on 5 matching bases. Germline CDR1 reads LGHNA; CDR2 reads YNFKEQ. This CDR3 region has 16 residues. Trimming removed 0 bases from V and 0 bases from J, with 6 bases in between. The CDR3 reads CASSQDTSSGANVLTF. CDR3 sequence (DNA): TGTGCCAGCAGCCAAGATACTAGCTCTGGGGCCAACGTCCTGACTTTC.

The chain joins TRBV28 to TRBJ2-3; D may be TRBD2 (7 bases). Germline values: CDR1 MDHEN, CDR2 SYDVKM. Trimming removed 4 bases at V and 6 bases at J, with 17 bases between. The CDR3 covers 15 residues. The DNA for the CDR3 is TGTGCCAGCAGTTCTTCAAGGGGGGGATGGGATACGCAGTATTTT. Protein sequence: CASSSSRGGWDTQYF.

This clone has only a few counts. This chain connects TRBV28 to TRBJ2-7; TRBD1 matches at 9 bases. Unmatched junction bases numbered 4, after V lost 1 base and J lost 3 bases. CDR3 size: 15 residues. Germline CDR1 and CDR2: MDHEN and SYDVKM. This CDR3 is CASSLLGTGFYEQYF. Written as DNA, the CDR3 is TGTGCCAGCAGTTTATTAGGGACAGGGTTCTACGAGCAGTACTTC.

A remark on this clone: The junction and the germline gene differ at one end; a read error may be behind it. The V gene is TRBV7-9, the J gene TRBJ1-1; perhaps TRBD1 as D (6 bases). From germline, CDR1 is SEHNR and CDR2 FQNEAQ (reference sequence). The CDR3 has 13 residues. The CDR3 nucleotides are TGTGCCAGCAGCCGTGGACAGAACACTGAAGCTTTTTTT. Translation gives CASSRGQNTEAFF. Filled out from reference TRBV7-9 and TRBJ1-1, the complete variable domain reads DTGVSQNPRHKITKRGQNVTFRCDPISEHNRLYWYRQTLGQGPEFLTYFQNEAQLEKSRLLSDRFSAERPKGSFSTLEIQRTEQGDSAMYLCASSRGQNTEAFFGQGTRLTVV.

The J gene is TRBJ2-1, the V gene TRBV9; D may be TRBD2 (7 bases). This CDR3 comprises 16 residues. Trimming pared 4 bases from V and 0 bases from J, leaving 14 bases between. CDR1 is SGDLS, CDR2 YYNGEE, per germline. DNA for the CDR3: TGTGCCAGCAGCCCAGAGGGGGGGGCCTCCTACAATGAGCAGTTCTTC. Its translation is CASSPEGGASYNEQFF. Looking up the rest from reference TRBV9 and TRBJ2-1 gives the full variable domain: DSGVTQTPKHLITATGQRVTLRCSPRSGDLSVYWYQQSLDQGLQFLIQYYNGEERAKGNILERFSAQQFPDLHSELNLSSLELGDSALYFCASSPEGGASYNEQFFGPGTRLTVL.

This chain connects TRBV9 to TRBJ2-3; TRBD2 agrees at 11 bases. Germline values: CDR1 SGDLS, CDR2 YYNGEE. This CDR3 is 18 amino acids long. V gave up 3 bases and J gave up 5 bases; unmatched junction bases: 14. This chain's CDR3 is CASSARIVAGGRGDTQYF. The CDR3 DNA is TGTGCCAGCAGCGCCCGTATAGTAGCGGGGGGGCGGGGAGATACGCAGTATTTT.

This clone has more than one count but fewer than ten. This chain uses TRBV7-2 with TRBJ2-1; 9 nucleotides line up with TRBD1. The V gene's germline CDR1 is SGHTA and CDR2 FQGNSA. The CDR3 extends over 12 amino acids. J gave up 13 bases and V 5 bases, and 6 bases lay outside the gene matches. The DNA for the CDR3 is TGTGCCAGCAGCCTCCGGGACAGGGATCAGTTCTTC. Its protein product is CASSLRDRDQFF.

This chain joins TRBV5-1 and TRBJ2-7, with TRBD2 matching 8 bases. Unmatched junction bases numbered 1, after V lost 5 bases and J lost 0 bases. The germline V gene encodes CDR1 SGHRS and CDR2 YFSETQ. CDR3 length: 13 residues. Here the CDR3 reads CASSSGVSYEQYF. The CDR3 coding sequence is TGCGCCAGCAGTAGCGGGGTCTCCTACGAGCAGTACTTC. Full variable domain (outside the CDR3, taken from reference TRBV5-1 and TRBJ2-7): KAGVTQTPRYLIKTRGQQVTLSCSPISGHRSVSWYQQTPGQGLQFLFEYFSETQRNKGNFPGRFSGRQFSNSRSEMNVSTLELGDSALYLCASSSGVSYEQYFGPGTRLTVT.

The chain links TRBV4-3 to TRBJ2-1; 8 nucleotides agree with TRBD2. V was pared by 5 bases and J by 10 bases, with 4 bases of the junction left unmatched. The CDR3 runs 12 residues. Germline V gene lookup returns CDR1 LGHNA and CDR2 YSLEER. This CDR3 reads CASSLIAGEQFF. In nucleotides, the CDR3 is TGCGCCAGCAGCTTGATAGCGGGGGAGCAGTTCTTC.

The gene calls are TRBV27 and TRBJ1-1; 8 positions match TRBD1. The ends lost 10 bases at V and 0 bases at J; junction bases unmatched: 13. Germline assignment: CDR1 MNHEY and CDR2 SMNVEV (reference sequence). The CDR3 runs 16 residues. Here the CDR3 reads CATSMQGARVNTEAFF. The CDR3 nucleotides are TGTGCCACCAGCATGCAGGGGGCGCGGGTGAACACTGAAGCTTTCTTT.

In its sample, this clone was seen once. This rearrangement joins TRBV28 to TRBJ2-3; 9 nucleotides match TRBD1. From germline, CDR1 is MDHEN and CDR2 SYDVKM. CDR3 length: 13 amino acids. V was clipped by 8 bases and J by 4 bases; unmatched bases: 4. The CDR3 DNA is TGTGCCAGCTCGACAGGGGGTTCAGATACGCAGTATTTT. Its translation: CASSTGGSDTQYF.

The CDR3 is CASSSRQVSNEAFF. In nucleotides, the CDR3 is TGTGCCAGTAGTTCGAGACAGGTGTCCAATGAAGCTTTCTTT. The J gene is TRBJ1-1, the V gene TRBV19; tentative D call: TRBD1 (6 bases). CDR3 length equals 14 residues. V was cut by 5 bases and J by 7 bases, with 17 bases left in between. From germline, CDR1 is LNHDA and CDR2 SQIVND (reference sequence).

This chain uses TRBV9 with TRBJ2-5; the match to TRBD2 covers 13 bases. V lost 4 bases and J lost 5; bases outside the gene matches: 8. CDR3 length: 16 amino acids. Germline V lookup: CDR1 SGDLS, CDR2 YYNGEE. The CDR3 reads CASSIGLAGVGETQYF. Here the CDR3 DNA reads TGTGCCAGCAGCATTGGACTAGCGGGAGTCGGCGAGACCCAGTACTTC.

This sequence joins TRBV5-1 and TRBJ2-7; D may be TRBD1 (6 bases). Germline V gives CDR1 SGHRS, CDR2 YFSETQ. With 4 bases removed from V and 4 bases from J, the gap between germline ends came to 12 bases. There are 13 residues in the CDR3. The CDR3 reads CASSPQGRYEQYF. The CDR3 nucleotides are TGCGCCAGCAGCCCACAGGGCCGTTACGAGCAGTACTTC.

V and J are TRBV6-5 and TRBJ2-2, with 8 bases identical to TRBD2. The junction had 5 bases not matched to a gene; V was cut back by 0 bases and J by 5 bases. This CDR3 contains 16 residues. The germline V gene has CDR1 MNHEY and CDR2 SVGAGI. The CDR3 coding sequence is TGTGCCAGCAGTTACTCGGCGGGAGGTAGAACCGGGGAGCTGTTTTTT. It yields the protein CASSYSAGGRTGELFF.

The rearrangement joins TRBV2 to TRBJ2-5, with 10 positions matching TRBD2. The CDR3 runs 16 residues. The V segment lost 4 bases and the J segment 3 bases; nucleotides outside the gene matches: 8. The V gene's germline CDR1 is SNHLY and CDR2 FYNNEI. CDR3 region: CASSAIRTSGKETQYF. The DNA for the CDR3 is TGTGCCAGCAGTGCGATTCGGACTAGCGGAAAAGAGACCCAGTACTTC. The full variable domain, in which reference TRBV2 and TRBJ2-5 provide the parts outside the CDR3, is EPEVTQTPSHQVTQMGQEVILRCVPISNHLYFYWYRQILGQKVEFLVSFYNNEISEKSEIFDDQFSVERPDGSNFTLKIRSTKLEDSAMYFCASSAIRTSGKETQYFGPGTRLLVL.

The chain combines TRBV11-2 with TRBJ2-3; possible D gene TRBD2, 6 bases. Trimming pared 4 bases from V and 6 bases from J, leaving 17 bases between. Germline lookup yields CDR1 SGHAT and CDR2 FQNNGV. The CDR3 extends over 15 amino acids. CDR3 amino acids: CASSYRDRGMDTQYF. The CDR3 nucleotides read TGTGCCAGCAGCTACCGGGACCGCGGGATGGATACGCAGTATTTT.

This clone was observed once. V gene TRBV4-3 combines with J gene TRBJ2-1; 7 bases line up with TRBD1. The CDR3 covers 13 residues. Per germline, CDR1 LGHNA and CDR2 YSLEER. The V segment lost 2 bases and the J segment 10 bases; nucleotides outside the gene matches: 5. The CDR3 coding sequence is TGCGCCAGCAGCCAACAGGGGGATCGGGAGCAGTTCTTC. The encoded protein is CASSQQGDREQFF.